The present T cell receptor (beta chain) was sequenced within a study of CD8 T cell repertoires and HIV-1 epitope variants. Study information: T cells were stimulated with Twenty-five Gag and Nef peptides separately.

V was clipped by 6 bases and J by 6 bases, with 18 bases between them. The V gene's germline CDR1 is SGHTA and CDR2 FQGNSA. This CDR3 comprises 15 residues. Measured with immunoSEQ multiplex PCR; TCRdb has only the in-frame clones, and not every one. The sample records more than 85,000 clones, over 70% being singletons. The receptor's source is a male donor with HIV. This chain joins TRBV7-2 and TRBJ1-5, with a weak D call TRBD1 (6 bases). The sequencing input was uncultured baseline CD8+ T cells from peripheral blood mononuclear cells (PBMCs). CDR3 residues: CASSLSWGAGQPQHF. CDR3 bases: TGTGCCAGCAGTCTGTCGTGGGGGGCAGGTCAGCCCCAGCATTTT.